This passage covers 17 T cell receptor beta chains from one sample sequenced in a study of blood T cell repertoires in COVID-19. Here immunoSEQ multiplex PCR was the method, and the copy in TCRdb shows in-frame clones only, minus some. The sample has 95,000 or so clones, approximately 80% seen once. Sample: peripheral blood. The receptors were gathered from a human donor in a cohort sampled during active COVID-19.

The chain uses TRBV28 and TRBJ2-7; 8 bases fit TRBD1. CDR1 and CDR2 from the germline V gene are MDHEN and SYDVKM. V dropped 5 bases and J dropped 0; count of bases not matched to a gene: 6. The CDR3 is 15 amino acids. CDR3 protein: CASSPQGALSYEQYF. CDR3 in DNA: TGTGCCAGCAGTCCCCAGGGGGCCCTCTCCTACGAGCAGTACTTC.

This rearrangement joins TRBV19 to TRBJ1-1, with a tentative D call TRBD1 (6 bases). Deletions cut 6 bases from V and 1 base from J, with 15 bases between. The CDR3 covers 15 residues. The germline CDR1 and CDR2 sequences are LNHDA and SQIVND (reference sequence). This chain's CDR3 is CASRGGAIENTEAFF. The CDR3 nucleotides are TGTGCCAGTAGGGGGGGGGCTATCGAGAACACTGAAGCTTTCTTT.

V and J are TRBV11-2 and TRBJ2-1; 12 nucleotides align to TRBD2. Germline CDR1 reads SGHAT; CDR2 reads FQNNGV. V lost 1 base, J lost 1 base, and 5 bases stayed unmatched. There are 18 residues in the CDR3. CDR3 protein: CASSLGTSGTSSYNEQFF. Here the CDR3 DNA reads TGTGCCAGCAGCTTAGGGACTAGCGGGACCTCGTCCTACAATGAGCAGTTCTTC.

Only a few counts were recorded for this clone. The J gene is TRBJ1-1, the V gene TRBV7-9; TRBD1 might be the D (6 bases). The CDR3 covers 13 residues. Germline V gives CDR1 SEHNR, CDR2 FQNEAQ (reference sequence). Trimming pared 5 bases from V and 12 bases from J, leaving 19 bases between. The CDR3 DNA follows: TGTGCCAGCAGCGCCTTGACAGGATTAGGCTCTTTCTTT. Its translation is CASSALTGLGSFF.

This rearrangement joins TRBV6-5 to TRBJ2-7, with 7 bases that match TRBD1. The length of the CDR3 is 16 residues. In germline, CDR1 is MNHEY, CDR2 SVGAGI. The V and J ends lost 0 bases and 4 bases, in that order; junction bases with no gene match: 9. The CDR3 spells CASSYSTQGVRYEQYF. The CDR3 coding sequence is TGTGCCAGCAGTTACTCGACTCAGGGGGTAAGGTACGAGCAGTACTTC.

The chain joins TRBV19 to TRBJ1-2, with TRBD1 matching 9 bases. The CDR3 length is 15 residues. The germline V gene encodes CDR1 LNHDA and CDR2 SQIVND (reference sequence). The trim removed 6 bases at V and 6 bases at J, leaving 11 bases unmatched. The CDR3 loop is CASRAPGQGGNGYTF. The CDR3 region has the DNA TGTGCCAGTAGGGCTCCGGGACAGGGAGGAAATGGCTACACCTTC.

The chain carries TRBV10-3 and TRBJ1-5, with 7 bases that match TRBD1. In germline, CDR1 is ENHRY, CDR2 SYGVKD. J lost 0 bases, V lost 5 bases, and 4 bases had no gene match. The CDR3 is 15 amino acids. In DNA form, the CDR3 reads TGTGCCATCAGTCCAGGGGGTTATAGCAATCAGCCCCAGCATTTT. Its translation: CAISPGGYSNQPQHF.

The chain uses TRBV6-2 or TRBV6-3 and TRBJ2-7, with D maybe TRBD1 (7 bases). The V end was cut by 2 bases, the J end by 4 bases, with 9 bases between. Germline CDR1 is MNHEY and CDR2 is SVGEGT. The CDR3 runs to 13 residues. In DNA, the CDR3 is TGTGCCAGCAGTTACGCAGGGGGGTACGAGCAGTACTTC. Translated, it gives CASSYAGGYEQYF.

This chain joins TRBV3-1 (or the pseudogene TRBV3-2) and TRBJ2-5; the D gene is possibly TRBD2 (6 bases). With 3 bases removed from V and 5 bases from J, the gap between germline ends came to 13 bases. The CDR3 loop spans 14 amino acids. Germline V lookup: CDR1 LGHDT, CDR2 YNNKEL (reference sequence). The CDR3 DNA reads as TGTGCCAGCAGCCAGGGGACTGGAGGGGAGACCCAGTACTTC. This sequence encodes CASSQGTGGETQYF.

The chain couples TRBV5-5 to TRBJ2-7; TRBD1 agrees at 7 bases. Germline V gene lookup returns CDR1 SGHKS and CDR2 YYEKEE (reference sequence). Losses at the gene ends were 0 bases for V and 0 bases for J; bases not matched to a gene: 6. The CDR3 contains 16 residues. In nucleotides, the CDR3 is TGTGCCAGCAGCTTGGGACCACAGGGGATCTCCTACGAGCAGTACTTC. It encodes CASSLGPQGISYEQYF.

The chain couples TRBV7-2 to TRBJ2-7, with TRBD2 as a possible D gene (5 bases). CDR3 length: 18 amino acids. Trimming pared 3 bases from V and 6 bases from J, leaving 27 bases between. The germline V gene has CDR1 SGHTA and CDR2 FQGNSA. The chain's CDR3 is CASSFFYSPEANGGEQYF. The CDR3 DNA sequence: TGTGCCAGCAGCTTTTTTTATTCTCCGGAAGCAAATGGAGGCGAGCAGTACTTC.

V is TRBV19 and J is TRBJ2-3; 10 bases map to TRBD2. Looked up from germline, CDR1 is LNHDA and CDR2 is SQIVND (reference sequence). V gave up 8 bases and J gave up 0 bases; unmatched junction bases: 5. The CDR3 is made up of 15 amino acids. The CDR3 DNA is TGTGCCAGTCGCTTGACTAGCGGGAGCACAGATACGCAGTATTTT. Protein: CASRLTSGSTDTQYF.

V usage is TRBV6-2 or TRBV6-3 and J usage is TRBJ2-1; D gene ambiguous. V dropped 6 bases and J dropped 9 bases, with 15 bases sitting between them. The length of the CDR3 is 13 residues. Germline assignment: CDR1 MNHEY and CDR2 SVGEGT. Here the CDR3 reads CASSPSLGGEQFF. The CDR3 coding sequence is TGTGCCAGCAGCCCCTCACTCGGCGGTGAGCAGTTCTTC.

As DNA, the CDR3 is TGTGCCAGCTCAACCACCGGGACTAGCGGGGCCTACGAGCAGTACTTC. It encodes CASSTTGTSGAYEQYF. This sequence joins TRBV18 and TRBJ2-7; 13 positions match TRBD2. The CDR3 length is 16 residues. Unmatched junction bases numbered 6, after V lost 5 bases and J lost 2 bases. CDR1 is KGHSH, CDR2 LQKENI, per germline.

The chain carries TRBV6-5 and TRBJ2-7; a weak D match, TRBD1 (7 bases). Germline values: CDR1 MNHEY, CDR2 SVGAGI. This CDR3 has 14 amino acids. V was clipped by 7 bases and J by 2 bases, with 15 bases between them. CDR3 nucleotide sequence: TGTGCCAGCATCCCGCGGGACAGCACCTACGAGCAGTACTTC. Translating it yields CASIPRDSTYEQYF.

The gene calls are TRBV7-2 and TRBJ1-1, with 9 bases identical to TRBD1. Trimming cost V 5 bases and J 0 bases; bases outside gene matches: 7. Germline V gene data show CDR1 as SGHTA and CDR2 as FQGNSA. The CDR3 covers 16 residues. The CDR3 loop reads CASSADRGTMNTEAFF. The CDR3 bases are TGTGCCAGCAGCGCCGACAGGGGGACAATGAACACTGAAGCTTTCTTT.

The rearrangement joins TRBV24-1 to TRBJ2-2; D perhaps matches TRBD1 (5 bases). The CDR3 sequence is 16 residues long. V gave up 3 bases and J gave up 1 base, with 11 bases separating them. Germline V gives CDR1 KGHDR, CDR2 SFDVKD. The CDR3 nucleotides read TGTGCCACCAGTGATGGGGCGCAGCAGAACACCGGGGAGCTGTTTTTT. This translates into CATSDGAQQNTGELFF.